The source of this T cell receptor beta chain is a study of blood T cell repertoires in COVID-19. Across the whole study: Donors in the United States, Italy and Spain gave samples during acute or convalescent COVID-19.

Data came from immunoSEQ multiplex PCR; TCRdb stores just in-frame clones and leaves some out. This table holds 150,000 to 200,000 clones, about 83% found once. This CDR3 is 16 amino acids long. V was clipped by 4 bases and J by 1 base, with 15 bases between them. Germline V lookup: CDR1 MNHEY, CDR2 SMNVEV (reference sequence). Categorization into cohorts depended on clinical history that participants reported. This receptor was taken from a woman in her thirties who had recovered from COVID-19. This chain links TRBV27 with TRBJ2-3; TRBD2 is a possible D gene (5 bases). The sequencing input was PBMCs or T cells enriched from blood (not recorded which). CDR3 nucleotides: TGTGCCAGCAGTTACCGTGGGCGGACTCGCACAGATACGCAGTATTTT. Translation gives CASSYRGRTRTDTQYF.